This T cell receptor beta chain was obtained from a study of cytomegalovirus exposure and HLA in healthy donors. TCRdb's copy holds only in-frame clones and misses some; the assay was immunoSEQ multiplex PCR. The sample yields 150,000 or so clones, approximately 87% seen once. A word on this clone: The antigen is not known.

The 120-subject validation cohort, separate from the roughly 700-subject first cohort, included the donors. General study results and limits: Most TCRs appeared rarely, but some public TCRs recurred in many donors. Cytomegalovirus association was listed for around 180 TCR beta chains.

Germline V lookup: CDR1 MNHNS, CDR2 SASEGT. The CDR3 contains 13 residues. The J segment lost 6 bases and the V segment lost 8 bases, leaving 9 bases of the junction unmatched. The sample consisted of PBMCs. The rearrangement uses TRBV6-1 and TRBJ2-7; TRBD2 matches at 8 bases. The TCR was taken from a woman in her thirties in good health and CMV-seronegative. CDR3 in DNA: TGTGCCAGCCGCCCGCGGGGGGCCTCCGAGCAGTACTTC. Translated, it gives CASRPRGASEQYF.